A selection of T cell receptor beta chains follows, all from one sample in a study of blood T cell repertoires in COVID-19. Clones were sequenced by immunoSEQ multiplex PCR, and TCRdb holds only the in-frame ones, with some missing. The sample carries around 30,000 clones, roughly 91% recorded once. What was sequenced was peripheral blood. The receptor set was obtained from a man between 65 and 80 years old with active COVID-19. Each CDR3 is given with its conserved first and last residue. Each record gives: clone size, J gene, D gene, V gene, CDR3 DNA, CDR3 protein. The D gene is left open where the match is weak. For some rows the clone size is stated as once, few or many, or as a class when expanded; others skip it.

.	TRBJ2-1	TRBD1	TRBV28	TGTGCCAGCAGTCGGACAGGGGGCTTCAATGAGCAGTTCTTC	CASSRTGGFNEQFF
.	TRBJ2-3	TRBD2	TRBV5-1	TGCGCCAGCAGCTTGGCGTCTTGGGAGGGCAGAACAGATACGCAGTATTTT	CASSLASWEGRTDTQYF
.	TRBJ2-1	TRBD2	TRBV7-2	TGTGCCAGCAGCTTACGTAGCGGGGGGGATGAGCAGTTCTTC	CASSLRSGGDEQFF
.	TRBJ2-6	TRBD1	TRBV7-6	TGTGCCAGCAGCCCGGGACAGAACTCTGGGGCCAACGTCCTGACTTTC	CASSPGQNSGANVLTF
.	TRBJ2-5	TRBD2	TRBV5-1	TGCGCCAGCAGCTTGGCCCCTAGCGGACTTCAAGAGACCCAGTACTTC	CASSLAPSGLQETQYF
.	TRBJ2-1	TRBD1	TRBV11-2	TGTGCCAGCAGCTTGCGAGCCTACAGGGGTAATGAGCAGTTCTTC	CASSLRAYRGNEQFF
.	TRBJ2-7	TRBD2	TRBV27	TGTGCCAGCCAGGGGCCTAGCGGGAGTTGGTCCGAGCAGTACTTC	CASQGPSGSWSEQYF
.	TRBJ2-1	TRBD2	TRBV10-3	TGTGCCATCAGTGAGTCGATGGCGTCACTAGCGAACACCCACTCCTACAATGAGCAGTTCTTC	CAISESMASLANTHSYNEQFF
.	TRBJ2-1	TRBD2	TRBV11-2	TGTGCCAGCAGCCCCTCGCCCGACGGGGGGGGTGAGCAGTTCTTC	CASSPSPDGGGEQFF
once	TRBJ1-1	TRBD1	TRBV4-1	TGCGCCAGCAGCCAAGTTCCCCGGACAGGGGCGCCCAACACTGAAGCTTTCTTT	CASSQVPRTGAPNTEAFF
.	TRBJ2-1	TRBD2	TRBV6-5	TGTGCCAGCAGTTACGTGGCGGGAGGGAATGAGCAGTTCTTC	CASSYVAGGNEQFF
once	TRBJ2-1	.	TRBV13	TGTGCCAGCAGCTTTGGGCAGGGAAAGTTCTTC	CASSFGQGKFF
once	TRBJ2-5	.	TRBV28	TGTGCCAGCAGTTTACGTGGCGGTTATGGAACAGAGACCCAGTACTTC	CASSLRGGYGTETQYF
.	TRBJ2-6	.	TRBV18	TGTGCCAGCTCACCAATACAGGGCCCCGGGGCCAACGTCCTGACTTTC	CASSPIQGPGANVLTF
.	TRBJ2-4	.	TRBV7-9	TGTGCCAGCAGCTTCGGGGGAGCCAAAAACATTCAGTACTTC	CASSFGGAKNIQYF
.	TRBJ1-1	.	TRBV18	TGTGCCAGCTCACCTTCTACAGGAGCTTTAAACACTGAAGCTTTCTTT	CASSPSTGALNTEAFF
.	TRBJ2-2	.	TRBV9	TGTGCCAGCAGCGTAGCAAATACTAGGGACACCGGGGAGCTGTTTTTT	CASSVANTRDTGELFF
.	TRBJ2-7	.	TRBV7-2	TGTGCCAGCAGCTGGCGGGGGGACAGCTTCTACGAGCAGTACTTC	CASSWRGDSFYEQYF
once	TRBJ2-5	.	TRBV7-8	TGTGCCAGTAAAGAGTCAGGCGAGACCCAGTACTTC	CASKESGETQYF
.	TRBJ2-3	TRBD2	TRBV7-2	TGTGCCAGCAGCTCTAGCGGGAGTCGCGCAGATACGCAGTATTTT	CASSSSGSRADTQYF
.	TRBJ2-5	.	TRBV4-2	TGTGCCAGCAGCCAGACCGGGGTCCAAGAGACCCAGTACTTC	CASSQTGVQETQYF
.	TRBJ2-7	.	TRBV6-2/TRBV6-3	TGTGCCAGCAGCCTAAACTACTACGAGCAGTACTTC	CASSLNYYEQYF
.	TRBJ1-2	TRBD1	TRBV6-6	TGTGCCAGCACCCGGACAGGGATTAACTATGGCTACACCTTC	CASTRTGINYGYTF
.	TRBJ1-1	.	TRBV6-5	TGTGCCAGCAGTACTGTAGCCGGCTGGGAAGCTTTCTTT	CASSTVAGWEAFF
.	TRBJ2-1	TRBD2	TRBV27	TGTGCCAGCTCAACTCTCCCCGGGACTAGCGGGAGCCACCCCCGAAATGAGCAGTTCTTC	CASSTLPGTSGSHPRNEQFF
.	TRBJ2-7	TRBD2	TRBV9	TGTGCCAGCAGCTTAACCGGGACTAGCGGTTCCTACGAGCAGTACTTC	CASSLTGTSGSYEQYF
.	TRBJ2-7	TRBD2	TRBV12-5	TGTGCTAGTGGTGTTGGGGGGGGCTACGAGCAGTACTTC	CASGVGGGYEQYF
.	TRBJ2-1	.	TRBV5-1	TGCGCCAGCACCCCTCGTAGCAGCTCCTACAATGAGCAGTTCTTC	CASTPRSSSYNEQFF
.	TRBJ1-4	TRBD1	TRBV9	TGTGCCAGCAGCGTAGCTCCTGGCAGGGGGGAAAAACTGTTTTTT	CASSVAPGRGEKLFF
.	TRBJ1-1	TRBD1	TRBV5-1	TGCGCCAGCAGCGCCCGGACAGGGTACATCACTGAAGCTTTCTTT	CASSARTGYITEAFF
.	TRBJ2-1	TRBD2	TRBV5-1	TGCGCCAGCAGCCCCGGACTAGCGGGACGCAATGAGCAGTTCTTC	CASSPGLAGRNEQFF
.	TRBJ1-5	.	TRBV7-8	TGTGCCAGCAGCTTAGAAGGGGTTGGCAATCAGCCCCAGCATTTT	CASSLEGVGNQPQHF
.	TRBJ1-1	.	TRBV6-5	TGTGCCAGCAGTATACAGACCGCGAACACTGAAGCTTTCTTT	CASSIQTANTEAFF
.	TRBJ2-7	TRBD1	TRBV3-1/TRBV3-2	TGTGCCAGCAGCCAAGATTCCTGGACAGGGAGCTCCTACGAGCAGTACTTC	CASSQDSWTGSSYEQYF
.	TRBJ2-1	TRBD1	TRBV5-4	TGTGCCAGCAGCTTGACCAAAGGGACAGGGGGGTACAATGAGCAGTTCTTC	CASSLTKGTGGYNEQFF
.	TRBJ2-1	TRBD2	TRBV27	TGTGCCAGCAGCCGGGGGGAGGGCCTTCGGAATGAGCAGTTCTTC	CASSRGEGLRNEQFF
.	TRBJ1-2	TRBD1	TRBV30	TGTGCCTGGAGTCACTCAGGGGGCTTGGATGGCTACACCTTC	CAWSHSGGLDGYTF
.	TRBJ2-3	TRBD2	TRBV27	TGTGCCAGCAGTAAGCAAGCGGGATATGGAGATACGCAGTATTTT	CASSKQAGYGDTQYF
.	TRBJ1-1	TRBD1	TRBV19	TGTGCCAGTAGTATAGGTAAGGGACAGGGGAACACTGAAGCTTTCTTT	CASSIGKGQGNTEAFF
.	TRBJ1-2	.	TRBV24-1	TGTGCCACCAGTGCTTTCCAGAACTATGGCTACACCTTC	CATSAFQNYGYTF
few	TRBJ1-2	TRBD1	TRBV7-8	TGTGCCAGCAGCTTGGGGCAGGGGGAAGGTGGCTACACCTTC	CASSLGQGEGGYTF
once	TRBJ2-7	TRBD2	TRBV14	TGTGCCAGCAGCCTTAGCGGGAGGACCACCTACGAGCAGTACTTC	CASSLSGRTTYEQYF
.	TRBJ1-3	.	TRBV5-4	TGTGCCAGCAGCTTGACAGGAGGGAACACCATATATTTT	CASSLTGGNTIYF
few	TRBJ2-7	.	TRBV7-8	TGTGCCAGCAGCTTAGAATTGGCTCACCACCCCTACGAGCAGTACTTC	CASSLELAHHPYEQYF
.	TRBJ1-6	TRBD1	TRBV5-1	TGCGCCAGCAGCTTCGCCGGGACAGGGCGTTCACCCCTCCACTTT	CASSFAGTGRSPLHF
.	TRBJ1-5	TRBD1	TRBV28	TGTGCCAGCAGTCTGAAGTCCCGGGACAGGGCTTATAGCAATCAGCCCCAGCATTTT	CASSLKSRDRAYSNQPQHF
.	TRBJ2-3	TRBD1	TRBV6-6	TGTGCCAGCGTATCACAGGGGAAAAGTACAGATACGCAGTATTTT	CASVSQGKSTDTQYF
.	TRBJ1-1	.	TRBV18	TGTGCCAGCTCACCCGGACAGATGAACACTGAAGCTTTCTTT	CASSPGQMNTEAFF
once	TRBJ2-7	TRBD1	TRBV23-1	TGCGCCAGCAGTCACGCACAGGGGCGTAATCCAACCTACGAGCAGTACTTC	CASSHAQGRNPTYEQYF
medium-sized	TRBJ2-5	TRBD1	TRBV5-8	TGTGCCAGCAAGGACAGGGGATCCTTTGAGACCCAGTACTTC	CASKDRGSFETQYF
few	TRBJ1-2	.	TRBV15	TGTGCCACCAGCAGAGAGGGGGGAACACGGGGCTACACCTTC	CATSREGGTRGYTF
once	TRBJ2-5	TRBD1	TRBV7-8	TGTGCCAGCAGTCCGAGGGGGACAGGGGAGTACCAAGAGACCCAGTACTTC	CASSPRGTGEYQETQYF
.	TRBJ1-5	.	TRBV4-1	TGCGCCAGCAGCCAGGGAGGGACTAGCAATCAGCCCCAGCATTTT	CASSQGGTSNQPQHF
.	TRBJ2-2	.	TRBV18	TGTGCCAGCTCACCACGGACAGTTCTCACCGGGGAGCTGTTTTTT	CASSPRTVLTGELFF
.	TRBJ2-2	.	TRBV7-9	TGTGCCAGCAGCAACAGGGTTACCTACTCGAACACCGGGGAGCTGTTTTTT	CASSNRVTYSNTGELFF